A selection of T cell receptor beta chains follows, all from one sample in a study of T cell changes during pregnancy in multiple sclerosis. Produced via immunoSEQ multiplex PCR; TCRdb's table is partial and in-frame only. The sample lists some 40,000 clones, around 87% occurring once. This specimen consisted of CD4+ T cells from peripheral blood mononuclear cells, obtained in the second trimester of pregnancy. These receptors were obtained from a female donor with multiple sclerosis, enrolled in a pregnancy study. Both conserved end residues are part of each CDR3. Each record gives: J gene, D gene, V gene, CDR3 protein. The D gene is left open where the match is weak.

TRBJ1-1 - TRBV18 CASSPLEAVEAFF
TRBJ2-2 TRBD2 TRBV7-3 CASSPLAGAGELFF
TRBJ1-5 TRBD1 TRBV5-6 CASSMRGQGEKPQHF
TRBJ2-5 - TRBV10-3 CATGVGETQYF
TRBJ2-3 TRBD2 TRBV18 CASSELAAFTDTQYF
TRBJ2-2 - TRBV5-1 CASSLPGVHTGELFF
TRBJ2-2 - TRBV7-3 CASSLVSSGELFF
TRBJ2-3 TRBD2 TRBV9 CASSLGASGITDTQYF
TRBJ2-1 TRBD2 TRBV7-2 CASSSLGLTSNEQFF
TRBJ1-1 - TRBV4-3 CASSQDPRGNTEAFF
TRBJ1-4 - TRBV11-3 CASSWGGGEKLFF
TRBJ1-5 - TRBV5-4 CASSARVGNQPQHF
TRBJ1-4 TRBD1 TRBV2 CASNRDREEKLFF
TRBJ2-1 - TRBV9 CASSIQSNTGYNEQFF